The 20 T cell receptor beta chains below all came from one sample that was sequenced in a study of T cell responses to AZD1222 COVID-19 vaccine. Profiled with immunoSEQ multiplex PCR; TCRdb holds only in-frame clones, not every one. The sample has about 160,000 clones, about nine tenths seen once. This specimen was peripheral blood, taken on day 0 of AZD1222 vaccination. Receptors originate from an adult in good health.

The CDR3 protein is CASSFGQGIYEQYF. In DNA form, the CDR3 reads TGTGCCAGCAGTTTCGGACAGGGGATTTACGAGCAGTACTTC. This rearrangement joins TRBV28 to TRBJ2-7, with TRBD1 matching over 9 bases. The CDR3 sequence is 14 residues long. V lost 3 bases, J lost 4 bases, and 4 bases stayed unmatched. CDR1 is MDHEN and CDR2 is SYDVKM in the germline V gene. The full variable domain, rest sourced from reference TRBV28 and TRBJ2-7, is DVKVTQSSRYLVKRTGEKVFLECVQDMDHENMFWYRQDPGLGLRLIYFSYDVKMKEKGDIPEGYSVSREKKERFSLILESASTNQTSMYLCASSFGQGIYEQYFGPGTRLTVT.

This rearrangement joins TRBV7-2 to TRBJ1-6; 10 bases match TRBD1. Per the germline V gene, CDR1 is SGHTA and CDR2 is FQGNSA. J was trimmed by 11 bases and V by 5 bases; bases with no gene match: 12. The CDR3 loop spans 16 amino acids. This CDR3 is CASSREGTGVGTPLHF. The CDR3 DNA reads TGTGCCAGCAGCAGGGAAGGGACAGGGGTGGGGACACCCCTCCACTTT.

The chain joins TRBV3-1 (or the pseudogene TRBV3-2) to TRBJ2-7, with 12 bases that match TRBD1. J was trimmed by 5 bases and V by 3 bases; bases with no gene match: 2. CDR1 is LGHDT, CDR2 YNNKEL, per germline (reference sequence). The CDR3 has 14 amino acids. The CDR3 here is CASSQGTGGDEQYF. DNA for the CDR3: TGTGCCAGCAGCCAGGGGACAGGGGGCGACGAGCAGTACTTC.

This chain links TRBV29-1 with TRBJ1-1, with 12 bases lining up with TRBD1. Losses at the gene ends were 4 bases for V and 4 bases for J; bases not matched to a gene: 7. The germline V gene encodes CDR1 SQVTM and CDR2 ANQGSEA. The CDR3 totals 15 residues. The CDR3 sequence is CSVGGGTGGITEAFF. In DNA form, the CDR3 reads TGCAGCGTTGGAGGGGGGACAGGGGGCATCACTGAAGCTTTCTTT.

This clone was counted a few times. For the CDR3, the DNA is TGTGCCAGCAGATATACGGGAGGGGGGCTTTACGAGCAGTACTTC. This codes for CASRYTGGGLYEQYF. The chain recombines TRBV7-9 with TRBJ2-7, with 8 positions matching TRBD2. The CDR3 spans 15 residues. Germline trimming cut 6 bases from V and 4 bases from J; bases unmatched to any gene: 11. The germline gives CDR1 SEHNR, CDR2 FQNEAQ (reference sequence).

The V call is TRBV11-1, the J call TRBJ1-1; possibly TRBD1 for D (6 bases). CDR3 length equals 14 residues. Per germline, CDR1 SGHAT and CDR2 FQDESV (reference sequence). Trimming shortened V by 1 base and J by 3 bases, and 9 bases separated the two germline ends. CDR3 loop: CASSLVRGHTEAFF. The CDR3 DNA is TGTGCCAGCAGCTTAGTCAGGGGACACACTGAAGCTTTCTTT.

V is TRBV4-1 and J is TRBJ2-3, with 11 nucleotides matching TRBD2. The ends lost 1 base at V and 5 bases at J; junction bases unmatched: 5. Germline CDR1 reads MGHRA; CDR2 reads YSYEKL. The CDR3 has 16 amino acids. CDR3 DNA sequence: TGCGCCAGCAGCCAAGTCAGGCTAGCGGGAGGAGATACGCAGTATTTT. It encodes CASSQVRLAGGDTQYF.

This chain joins TRBV6-5 and TRBJ2-1; maybe TRBD1 (7 bases). Germline CDR1 and CDR2: MNHEY and SVGAGI. The V end lost 4 bases, the J end lost 9 bases, and 16 bases lay between the germline ends. The CDR3 has 14 residues. The CDR3 spells CASSSQDRRAEQFF. CDR3 nucleotides: TGTGCCAGCAGTTCCCAGGACAGGAGGGCTGAGCAGTTCTTC.

Comment on this clone: The junction departs from the called germline gene at one end, perhaps through a read error. This sample includes further DNA sequences coding for the same CDR3. This chain links TRBV28 with TRBJ2-2; 9 positions match TRBD2. The CDR3 contains 15 residues. The germline V gene has CDR1 MDHEN and CDR2 SYDVKM. The CDR3, as DNA: TGTGCCAGCAGTTCGGGGACTAGCAGCACCGGAGAGCTGTTTTTT. Protein: CASSSGTSSTGELFF.

The V gene is TRBV20-1, the J gene TRBJ2-1; 8 bases map to TRBD2. The CDR3 has 15 residues. V lost 3 bases to trimming and J lost 2 bases; unmatched junction nucleotides: 6. Germline CDR1 DFQATT, CDR2 SNEGSKA (reference sequence). CDR3 sequence (DNA): TGCAGTGCTAGTTTGCGGGGGGCCCCCTACAATGAGCAGTTCTTC. It is translated as CSASLRGAPYNEQFF.

The V and J genes are TRBV29-1 and TRBJ2-3; 15 nucleotides agree with TRBD2. Germline V gene lookup returns CDR1 SQVTM and CDR2 ANQGSEA. Losses at the gene ends were 6 bases for V and 5 bases for J; bases not matched to a gene: 3. This CDR3 has 14 residues. The CDR3 spells CSVGTSGRKDTQYF. CDR3 DNA: TGCAGCGTCGGGACTAGCGGGAGGAAAGATACGCAGTATTTT.

The chain employs TRBV3-1 (or the pseudogene TRBV3-2) and TRBJ2-7; D remains ambiguous. In germline, CDR1 is LGHDT, CDR2 YNNKEL (reference sequence). With 4 bases removed from V and 0 bases from J, the gap between germline ends came to 13 bases. The CDR3 spans 15 residues. The CDR3 is CASSPFPDYSYEQYF. The CDR3 DNA sequence: TGTGCCAGCAGCCCCTTCCCCGATTACTCCTACGAGCAGTACTTC.

For the CDR3, the DNA is TGCAGCGGGTCGGACCCTGGAAACACCATATATTTT. Translated, it gives CSGSDPGNTIYF. The rearrangement joins TRBV29-1 to TRBJ1-3; no clear D gene. Per the germline V gene, CDR1 is SQVTM and CDR2 is ANQGSEA. V was trimmed by 7 bases and J by 2 bases, leaving 9 bases between them. The CDR3 has 12 amino acids.

The rearrangement uses TRBV28 and TRBJ2-1; TRBD2 is a possible D gene (5 bases). CDR1 and CDR2 from the germline V gene are MDHEN and SYDVKM. The V gene lost 6 bases and the J gene lost 11 bases, with 23 bases spanning the gap. The CDR3 runs to 15 residues. The CDR3 region has the DNA TGTGCCAGCAGCCTTCTAGGACCGCTAAGGACTCAGCAGTTCTTC. Its protein product is CASSLLGPLRTQQFF.

The rearrangement uses TRBV4-3 and TRBJ1-1, with a tentative D call TRBD1 (5 bases). This CDR3 has 15 amino acids. Per the germline V gene, CDR1 is LGHNA and CDR2 is YSLEER. Deletions cut 1 base from V and 3 bases from J, with 12 bases between. In DNA form, the CDR3 reads TGCGCCAGCAGCCAAGGGAGGCGCAGGGACACTGAAGCTTTCTTT. The encoded protein is CASSQGRRRDTEAFF.

The V and J genes are TRBV30 and TRBJ2-7; 16 positions agree with TRBD2. J lost 7 bases, V lost 4 bases, and 10 bases had no gene match. Germline V gene data show CDR1 as GTSNPN and CDR2 as SVGIG (reference sequence). The CDR3 is 16 residues long. The CDR3 nucleotides read TGTGCCTGGAACTTTGGGACTAGCGGGGGGGCGGAGGAGCAGTACTTC. It translates to CAWNFGTSGGAEEQYF.

The V gene is TRBV30, the J gene TRBJ2-7; possibly TRBD2 for D (6 bases). Germline V gene lookup returns CDR1 GTSNPN and CDR2 SVGIG (reference sequence). This CDR3 spans 15 amino acids. Between the trimmed V and J ends, which lost 0 bases and 6 bases, there was a span of 18 bases. CDR3 amino acids: CAWSVTSGLGGEQYF. Here the CDR3 DNA reads TGTGCCTGGAGTGTAACGTCAGGGTTGGGAGGCGAGCAGTACTTC.

The J gene is TRBJ1-1, the V gene TRBV27; D is possibly TRBD1 (6 bases). The length of the CDR3 is 15 residues. Trimming removed 0 bases from V and 3 bases from J, with 11 bases in between. In germline, CDR1 is MNHEY, CDR2 SMNVEV (reference sequence). CDR3 sequence: CASSLSGGGYTEAFF. The CDR3 DNA follows: TGTGCCAGCAGTTTATCGGGGGGCGGTTACACTGAAGCTTTCTTT.

Worth noting for this clone: The germline gene is not matched at one end of the junction; a read error may be the cause. The rearrangement uses TRBV7-2 and TRBJ2-1; TRBD2 aligns across 11 bases. Germline V gene data show CDR1 as SGHTA and CDR2 as FQGNSA. CDR3 length: 14 residues. CDR3 sequence: CASSVAGGYNEQFF. DNA of the CDR3: TGTGCCAGCAGCGTAGCGGGAGGGTACAATGAGCAGTTCTTC.

The rearrangement joins TRBV7-6 to TRBJ2-7, with D perhaps TRBD2 (5 bases). Germline-derived CDR1 and CDR2 are SGHVS and FNYEAQ. This CDR3 has 14 residues. Trimming took 1 base from V and 5 from J, leaving 12 bases between them. CDR3 amino acids: CASSLGRGVDEQYF. CDR3 in DNA: TGTGCCAGCAGCTTAGGTCGGGGAGTTGACGAGCAGTACTTC.